This T cell receptor (beta chain) was captured in a study of technical replicates of blood from several donors (dated by TCRdb to the late 2010s). This clone has a single count. Its antigen remains unidentified. Within one base of it there is no much larger clone, and no base qualities were kept. V was cut back by 4 bases and J by 2 bases, leaving a gap of 17 bases between them. CDR1 and CDR2, per the germline V gene, are MGHRA and YSYEKL. Spanning cysteine to phenylalanine, the CDR3 consists of 16 amino acids. The DNA shown is the 48-base CDR3, in frame from base 1. Libraries were made using the immunoSEQ multiplex PCR assay. TCRdb retrieved this table from immuneACCESS and kept in-frame rearrangements only. Not all clones are present; in checked studies, unresolved V genes account for under half, and no reason is known for the remainder. The sample includes some 13,000 clones, with 70% to 80% observed a single time. The ten top clones hold about an eighth of the sample.

This sequence was found in a human donor in good health. Sequences were obtained from PBMCs. The chain is made from TRBV4-1 and TRBJ1-1; TRBD1 is perhaps the D gene, given 6 matching bases. At the DNA level, the sequence is TGCGCCAGCAGCCTTGATTTCAGGGGAAGCAACACTGAAGCTTTCTTT. This sequence encodes CASSLDFRGSNTEAFF.